This T cell receptor (beta chain) was sequenced in a study of control samples from healthy donors and cancer patients. The repertoire was sequenced with immunoSEQ multiplex PCR; TCRdb's copy has only in-frame clones and lacks some. The sample has 95,000 to 150,000 clones; approximately 87% are singletons. CDR1 MGHRA and CDR2 YSYEKL come from the germline V gene. This CDR3 region has 15 residues. After removal of 1 base from V and 0 bases from J, the junction contained 2 bases not matched to a gene. What was sequenced was blood. The clonotype originates from a man aged 25-40 years in good health. The chain carries TRBV4-1 and TRBJ1-2; TRBD1 matches 7 bases. CDR3 in amino acids: CASSQGQGANYGYTF. The CDR3 DNA sequence: TGCGCCAGCAGCCAAGGACAGGGAGCTAACTATGGCTACACCTTC.